Listed below are T cell receptor beta chains from one sample, sequenced in a study of OX40 agonist ivuxolimab in advanced cancers. The table came from immunoSEQ multiplex PCR; TCRdb's copy has only in-frame clones and leaves some out. The sample has fewer than 20,000 clones, about 74% seen once. Sequencing used CD4+ or CD8+ T cells sorted from blood, obtained in a trial of the OX40 agonist ivuxolimab. All receptors derive from an adult with an advanced solid tumor such as melanoma, head and neck, liver or kidney cancer. Both conserved end residues are part of each CDR3. The D gene is left open where the match is weak. Expanded clones are given a class, and other clones once, few, many or no size at all.

abundance	v_gene	j_gene	d_gene	CDR3nt	CDR3aa
-	TRBV19	TRBJ2-1	-	TGTGCCAGTGACGGGGGAGTCTACAATGAGCAGTTCTTC	CASDGGVYNEQFF
once	TRBV9	TRBJ2-1	-	TGTGCCAGCAGCGTAGGGGGAGGTTCGGGCAATGAGCAGTTCTTC	CASSVGGGSGNEQFF
-	TRBV27	TRBJ2-7	-	TGTGCCAGCAGTGGCTTGATGGGCGAGCAGTACTTC	CASSGLMGEQYF
few	TRBV2	TRBJ2-1	-	TGTGCCAGCCAGGGGCCCAATGAGCAGTTCTTC	CASQGPNEQFF
once	TRBV7-2	TRBJ2-2	-	TGTGCCAGCAGCCCGGCCTTCCCAAAAGCAGGGGAGCTGTTTTTT	CASSPAFPKAGELFF
-	TRBV27	TRBJ1-2	-	TGTGCCAGCAGTCCCCAGGGAGTCTATGGCTACACCTTC	CASSPQGVYGYTF
-	TRBV30	TRBJ2-4	-	TGTGCCTGGAGTGTCCCAAGACGGTCTCTAGCCAAAAACATTCAGTACTTC	CAWSVPRRSLAKNIQYF
-	TRBV28	TRBJ1-2	TRBD1	TGTGCCAGCAGTTTACTCCAGGGGGCGGACTATGGCTACACCTTC	CASSLLQGADYGYTF
medium-sized	TRBV27	TRBJ1-5	-	TGTGCCAGCAGTCCTCAGGGTTGGATTCAGCCCCAGCATTTT	CASSPQGWIQPQHF
-	TRBV9	TRBJ2-7	-	TGTGCCAGCAGCGTAGGCCCGGACAGCCTCTACGAGCAGTACTTC	CASSVGPDSLYEQYF
-	TRBV28	TRBJ1-4	-	TGTGCCAGCAGTTTAGGGGGCGAAGTTGAAAAACTGTTTTTT	CASSLGGEVEKLFF
-	TRBV6-1	TRBJ1-5	TRBD1	TGTGCCAGCAGTGAATGGACAGGGAGTAACAATCAGCCCCAGCATTTT	CASSEWTGSNNQPQHF
-	TRBV11-1	TRBJ2-2	-	TGTGCCAGCAGCCTGGGTCTCGGAAACACCGGGGAGCTGTTTTTT	CASSLGLGNTGELFF
once	TRBV28	TRBJ2-7	-	TGTGCCAGCAGTGCTGGAGGGTTGGGCTACGAGCAGTACTTC	CASSAGGLGYEQYF
-	TRBV9	TRBJ2-6	TRBD1	TGTGCCAGCAGCGAGAGGGGGACAGATCCTAGCTCTGGGGCCAACGTCCTGACTTTC	CASSERGTDPSSGANVLTF
-	TRBV27	TRBJ2-3	TRBD2	TGTGCCACGGGACTAGCGGGCCCTTTCACAGATACGCAGTATTTT	CATGLAGPFTDTQYF
-	TRBV28	TRBJ2-1	-	TGTGCCAGCAGTGACGTAGATCAGGGGAGGAATGAGCAGTTCTTC	CASSDVDQGRNEQFF
medium-sized	TRBV28	TRBJ1-6	TRBD1	TGTGCCAGCACCCGGGACAGGGAGTTACCCCTCCACTTT	CASTRDRELPLHF
-	TRBV6-1	TRBJ1-3	-	TGTGCCAGCAGTGAAGCCCAGTTTTCTGGAAACACCATATATTTT	CASSEAQFSGNTIYF
medium-sized	TRBV9	TRBJ2-7	TRBD1	TGTGCCAGCAGCGCCACCGGGACAGGGATCTACGAGCAGTACTTC	CASSATGTGIYEQYF
-	TRBV11-2	TRBJ2-5	TRBD1	TGTGCCAGCAGCTTCGGGACAGGGAAACAAGAGACCCAGTACTTC	CASSFGTGKQETQYF
-	TRBV11-3	TRBJ2-7	TRBD2	TGTGCCAGCAGCTTCGCGGGAGAGACCTACGAGCAGTACTTC	CASSFAGETYEQYF
-	TRBV11-2	TRBJ2-3	TRBD2	TGTGCCAGCAGCTTAGGACTAGCGGGGGTTACAGATACGCAGTATTTT	CASSLGLAGVTDTQYF